Listed below are T cell receptor beta chains from one sample, sequenced in a study of CD8 T cells in ankylosing spondylitis. Each CDR3 protein gets one entry after TCRdb re-called the 5' RACE reads with MiXCR. The table lists more than 100,000 distinct CDR3 sequences, about 15% of them singletons, with 30% to 35% in the top ten. The sample consisted of blood, either unsorted or a sorted T cell fraction (not recorded which). These receptors were taken from a male donor with ankylosing spondylitis. CDR3s include the opening cysteine and the closing phenylalanine or tryptophan. Fields, in order: V gene, clone size, D gene, J gene, CDR3 protein, CDR3 DNA. The D gene is left open where the match is weak. Expanded clones get a size class; other rows say once, few or many, or leave the size out.

V: TRBV29-1
size: many
D: NA
J: TRBJ1-3
CDR3: CSAVRLSTSGNTIYF
DNA: TGCAGCGCCGTCCGACTCTCCACCTCTGGAAACACCATATATTTT

V: TRBV9
size: few
D: TRBD2
J: TRBJ2-2
CDR3: CASTPAGGRTGELFF
DNA: TGTGCCAGTACCCCAGCGGGAGGGCGCACCGGGGAGCTGTTTTTT

V: TRBV12-3/TRBV12-4
size: NA
D: NA
J: TRBJ2-1
CDR3: CASITGHRGGEQFF
DNA: TGTGCCAGCATAACAGGACATCGGGGAGGTGAGCAGTTCTTC

V: TRBV29-1
size: NA
D: TRBD1
J: TRBJ1-2
CDR3: CSVWTGVYGYTF
DNA: TGCAGCGTGTGGACAGGGGTCTATGGCTACACCTTC

V: TRBV27
size: many
D: NA
J: TRBJ2-1
CDR3: CASSLIGRSSYNEQFF
DNA: TGTGCCAGCAGTTTAATCGGCCGGTCCTCCTACAATGAGCAGTTCTTC

V: TRBV5-1
size: NA
D: TRBD2
J: TRBJ2-1
CDR3: CASTPRGGTYNEQFF
DNA: TGCGCCAGCACTCCACGCGGGGGGACCTACAATGAGCAGTTCTTC

V: TRBV4-3
size: NA
D: TRBD1
J: TRBJ2-7
CDR3: CASSQEWQGAYEQYF
DNA: TGCGCCAGCAGCCAAGAATGGCAGGGGGCCTACGAGCAGTACTTC

V: TRBV7-6
size: few
D: TRBD2
J: TRBJ2-1
CDR3: CASSQHSGSRYNEQFF
DNA: TGTGCCAGCAGCCAACATAGCGGGAGTCGGTACAATGAGCAGTTCTTC

V: TRBV5-5
size: NA
D: NA
J: TRBJ2-7
CDR3: CASSPAPSYEQYF
DNA: TGTGCCAGCAGCCCGGCGCCCTCCTACGAGCAGTACTTC

V: TRBV9
size: NA
D: NA
J: TRBJ2-2
CDR3: CASSVEGAGELFF
DNA: TGTGCCAGCAGCGTAGAGGGCGCCGGGGAGCTGTTTTTT

V: TRBV24-1
size: few
D: NA
J: TRBJ2-1
CDR3: CATSDLRLTGQTPRGDEQFF
DNA: TGTGCCACCAGTGATTTGCGTCTAACGGGACAAACCCCTCGGGGCGATGAGCAGTTCTTC

V: TRBV6-5
size: few
D: NA
J: TRBJ2-3
CDR3: CASSYVRVTDTQYF
DNA: TGTGCCAGCAGTTACGTCAGGGTCACAGATACGCAGTATTTT

V: TRBV2
size: NA
D: NA
J: TRBJ1-2
CDR3: CASRAARNYGYTF
DNA: TGTGCCAGCAGGGCCGCCAGAAACTATGGCTACACCTTC

V: TRBV5-1
size: many
D: TRBD1
J: TRBJ2-7
CDR3: CASSPGTAYEQYF
DNA: TGCGCCAGCAGCCCCGGGACAGCCTACGAGCAGTACTTC

V: TRBV28
size: many
D: TRBD1
J: TRBJ1-6
CDR3: CASSLLPAGQGYSPLHF
DNA: TGTGCCAGCAGCCTATTGCCGGCGGGACAGGGATATTCACCCCTCCACTTT

V: TRBV7-9
size: few
D: TRBD1
J: TRBJ2-7
CDR3: CASSPRDSAYEQYF
DNA: TGTGCCAGCAGCCCCCGGGACAGCGCCTACGAGCAGTACTTC

V: TRBV29-1
size: few
D: TRBD1
J: TRBJ2-7
CDR3: CSVVTGGGRYEQYF
DNA: TGCAGCGTCGTAACAGGGGGTGGTCGGTACGAGCAGTACTTC

V: TRBV27
size: NA
D: TRBD1
J: TRBJ1-1
CDR3: CARGDRANTEAFF
DNA: TGTGCCAGGGGGGACAGGGCGAACACTGAAGCTTTCTTT

V: TRBV4-3
size: NA
D: NA
J: TRBJ2-1
CDR3: CASSALRGEQFF
DNA: TGCGCCAGCAGCGCCCTAAGGGGCGAGCAGTTCTTC

V: TRBV7-9
size: few
D: TRBD1
J: TRBJ2-5
CDR3: CASSLPGDRFQETQYF
DNA: TGTGCCAGCAGCCTACCCGGGGACAGGTTCCAAGAGACCCAGTACTTC

V: TRBV9
size: NA
D: TRBD2
J: TRBJ2-7
CDR3: CASSPSGIHYEQYF
DNA: TGTGCCAGCAGCCCGAGCGGGATCCACTACGAGCAGTACTTC

V: TRBV27
size: few
D: NA
J: TRBJ1-1
CDR3: CASSLGTSNTEAFF
DNA: TGTGCCAGCAGTTTAGGGACAAGCAACACTGAAGCTTTCTTT

V: TRBV6-1
size: NA
D: NA
J: TRBJ1-1
CDR3: CASRASTEAFF
DNA: TGTGCCAGCAGAGCCTCAACTGAAGCTTTCTTT

V: TRBV10-3
size: few
D: NA
J: TRBJ2-1
CDR3: CATRRDSNYNEQFF
DNA: TGTGCCACGAGAAGGGACTCCAACTACAATGAGCAGTTCTTC

V: TRBV5-1
size: NA
D: NA
J: TRBJ1-1
CDR3: CASSLAAANTEAFF
DNA: TGCGCCAGCAGCTTGGCCGCGGCGAACACTGAAGCTTTCTTT

V: TRBV12-3/TRBV12-4
size: many
D: NA
J: TRBJ2-1
CDR3: CASSLAGVSYNEQFF
DNA: TGTGCCAGCAGTTTAGCGGGAGTCTCCTACAATGAGCAGTTCTTC

V: TRBV4-1
size: NA
D: NA
J: TRBJ2-2
CDR3: CASSQDRVGYVAGELFF
DNA: TGCGCCAGCAGCCAAGATAGGGTAGGGTATGTGGCCGGGGAGCTGTTTTTT

V: TRBV6-4
size: NA
D: TRBD2
J: TRBJ2-1
CDR3: CASSSGSSDEQFF
DNA: TGTGCCAGCTCTAGCGGGAGCTCGGATGAGCAGTTCTTC